This TCR beta chain was obtained from a study of T cells in Graves' hyperthyroidism and ophthalmopathy. RNA transcripts served as the template for amplifying TCR beta CDR3 regions. Using the HTBI primer set, a first-round RT-PCR was run on the TCR CDR3. TCRdb used MiXCR to reprocess the multiplex PCR reads, holding one entry per CDR3 protein. Found here are approximately 510,000 distinct CDR3 sequences, 35% to 50% of them singletons; the top ten hold 44%. V was shortened by 0 bases and J by 2 bases, with 11 bases between the two germline ends. CDR1 and CDR2 (germline): ENHRY, SYGVKD. This CDR3 is 15 amino acids long. Study conclusions and caveats: Also found in blood were most expanded thyroid clonotypes above 0.001.

Diagnoses were made from clinical symptoms, serum measures (thyroxine and TRAb), thyroid ultrasound and orbital computed tomography. To note about this clonotype: The target antigen is unknown.

Sample: peripheral blood or thyroid tissue (not recorded which). The receptor comes from an adult woman with Graves' disease, either hyperthyroidism or ophthalmopathy (not recorded which). The chain joins TRBV10-3 to TRBJ2-7; D remains ambiguous. The CDR3 sequence: CAISESGTTAYEQYF. CDR3 in DNA: TGTGCCATCAGTGAGTCGGGCACCACAGCCTACGAGCAGTACTTC.